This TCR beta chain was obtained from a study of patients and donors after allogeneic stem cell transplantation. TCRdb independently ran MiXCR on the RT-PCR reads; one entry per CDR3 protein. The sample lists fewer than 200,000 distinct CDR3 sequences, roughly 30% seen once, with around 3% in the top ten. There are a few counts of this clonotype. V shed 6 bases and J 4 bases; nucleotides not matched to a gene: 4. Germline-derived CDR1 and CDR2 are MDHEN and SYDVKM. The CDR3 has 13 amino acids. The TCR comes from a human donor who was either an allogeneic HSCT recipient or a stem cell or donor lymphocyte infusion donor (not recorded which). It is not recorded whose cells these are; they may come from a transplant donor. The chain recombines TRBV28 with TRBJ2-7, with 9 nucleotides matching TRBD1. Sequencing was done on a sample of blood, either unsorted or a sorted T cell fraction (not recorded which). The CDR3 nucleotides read TGTGCCAGCAGACCGGGACAGGGTTACGAGCAGTACTTC. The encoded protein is CASRPGQGYEQYF. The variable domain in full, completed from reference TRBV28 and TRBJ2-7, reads DVKVTQSSRYLVKRTGEKVFLECVQDMDHENMFWYRQDPGLGLRLIYFSYDVKMKEKGDIPEGYSVSREKKERFSLILESASTNQTSMYLCASRPGQGYEQYFGPGTRLTVT.